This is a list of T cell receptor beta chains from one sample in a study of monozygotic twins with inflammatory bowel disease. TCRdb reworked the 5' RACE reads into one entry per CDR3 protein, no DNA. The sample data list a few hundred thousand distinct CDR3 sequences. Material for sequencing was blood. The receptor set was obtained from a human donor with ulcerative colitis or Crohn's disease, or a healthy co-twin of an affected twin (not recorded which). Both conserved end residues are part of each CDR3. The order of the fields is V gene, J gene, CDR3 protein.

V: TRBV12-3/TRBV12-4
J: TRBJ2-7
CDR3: CASSLVGGPLDEQYF

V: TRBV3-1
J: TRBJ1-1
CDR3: CASSQDTGRAEAFF

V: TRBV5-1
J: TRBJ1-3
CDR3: CASSLDGKSRNTIYF

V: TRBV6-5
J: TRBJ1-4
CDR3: CASSYTTAINEKLFF

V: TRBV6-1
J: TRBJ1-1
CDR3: CASSARVTTEAFF

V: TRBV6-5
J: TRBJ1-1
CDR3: CASSYSMLIVNTEAFF

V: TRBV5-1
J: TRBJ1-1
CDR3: CASSPGMVVNTEAFF

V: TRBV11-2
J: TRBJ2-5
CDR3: CASSLSNAETQYF

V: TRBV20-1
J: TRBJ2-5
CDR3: CSARFRAGKETQYF

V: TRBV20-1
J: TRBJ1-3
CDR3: CSATGTGFSGNTIYF

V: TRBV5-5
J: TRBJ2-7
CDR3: CASSGLPSGYEQYF

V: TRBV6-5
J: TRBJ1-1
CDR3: CASSYSKRDMNTEAFF

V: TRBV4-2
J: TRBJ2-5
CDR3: CASSQEGGRGETQYF

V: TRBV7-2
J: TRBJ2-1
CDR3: CASSPYREEQFF

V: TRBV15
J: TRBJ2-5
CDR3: CATSRDRGTLQETQYF